The rows below give T cell receptor beta chains drawn from one sample of a study of cytomegalovirus exposure and HLA in healthy donors. Measured with immunoSEQ multiplex PCR; TCRdb has only the in-frame clones, and not every one. The data hold tens of thousands of clones, with about 80% observed a single time. Sequencing input: PBMCs. The receptors come from a male donor in good health and CMV-seronegative. Both conserved end residues are trimmed from each CDR3. The D gene is left open where the match is weak. Clone size is stated in some rows and not others, as once, few, many or a class when expanded.

CDR3 protein: ASSFSSGGDTDTQY
J gene: TRBJ2-3
clone size: NA
V gene: TRBV28
D gene: NA

CDR3 protein: ASSPSGGGPNTEAF
J gene: TRBJ1-1
clone size: NA
V gene: TRBV7-9
D gene: NA

CDR3 protein: ASKGDPRSEKLF
J gene: TRBJ1-4
clone size: NA
V gene: TRBV2
D gene: NA

CDR3 protein: VSSFQGYEETQY
J gene: TRBJ2-5
clone size: NA
V gene: TRBV7-2
D gene: NA

CDR3 protein: ASSSRDRYSPLH
J gene: TRBJ1-6
clone size: NA
V gene: TRBV5-4
D gene: TRBD1

CDR3 protein: SVARGRETQY
J gene: TRBJ2-5
clone size: NA
V gene: TRBV29-1
D gene: NA

CDR3 protein: ASSVGFAQGAYEQY
J gene: TRBJ2-7
clone size: once
V gene: TRBV9
D gene: TRBD1

CDR3 protein: ASSSPDKGAFYGYT
J gene: TRBJ1-2
clone size: NA
V gene: TRBV27
D gene: TRBD1

CDR3 protein: ASSPGQYEQY
J gene: TRBJ2-7
clone size: NA
V gene: TRBV5-4
D gene: NA

CDR3 protein: ARQGPTGELF
J gene: TRBJ2-2
clone size: NA
V gene: TRBV7-8
D gene: NA

CDR3 protein: ASSLSSSGTDTQY
J gene: TRBJ2-3
clone size: once
V gene: TRBV28
D gene: NA

CDR3 protein: ASSLIQVNTEAF
J gene: TRBJ1-1
clone size: NA
V gene: TRBV5-5
D gene: NA

CDR3 protein: SSSGRDRDRVGELF
J gene: TRBJ2-2
clone size: once
V gene: TRBV7-9
D gene: TRBD1

CDR3 protein: ASSQSQGLSYEQY
J gene: TRBJ2-7
clone size: few
V gene: TRBV4-3
D gene: TRBD1

CDR3 protein: ASSLLREYTSPLH
J gene: TRBJ1-6
clone size: NA
V gene: TRBV11-2
D gene: NA

CDR3 protein: ASSLQDYGYT
J gene: TRBJ1-2
clone size: NA
V gene: TRBV28
D gene: NA

CDR3 protein: ASGSGQTNYGYT
J gene: TRBJ1-2
clone size: few
V gene: TRBV12-5
D gene: NA

CDR3 protein: ASTPDRATDTQY
J gene: TRBJ2-3
clone size: NA
V gene: TRBV6-5
D gene: TRBD1

CDR3 protein: SSGPFTGKALYGYT
J gene: TRBJ1-2
clone size: NA
V gene: TRBV7-9
D gene: NA

CDR3 protein: ASSIAGLRNTIY
J gene: TRBJ1-3
clone size: few
V gene: TRBV19
D gene: NA

CDR3 protein: ASSNALYEQY
J gene: TRBJ2-7
clone size: NA
V gene: TRBV2
D gene: NA

CDR3 protein: SVLRTSGGADTQY
J gene: TRBJ2-3
clone size: NA
V gene: TRBV29-1
D gene: TRBD2

CDR3 protein: ASSPGLAGNSETQY
J gene: TRBJ2-5
clone size: few
V gene: TRBV5-1
D gene: TRBD2

CDR3 protein: ASTFQGAQEQY
J gene: TRBJ2-7
clone size: NA
V gene: TRBV28
D gene: TRBD1

CDR3 protein: ASSVVDSRPNTEAF
J gene: TRBJ1-1
clone size: NA
V gene: TRBV9
D gene: NA

CDR3 protein: ASSLGGDREQF
J gene: TRBJ2-1
clone size: NA
V gene: TRBV11-3
D gene: TRBD2

CDR3 protein: ASSLLTGIAYNEQF
J gene: TRBJ2-1
clone size: NA
V gene: TRBV5-1
D gene: NA

CDR3 protein: ATQGRVGYT
J gene: TRBJ1-2
clone size: NA
V gene: TRBV7-8
D gene: NA

CDR3 protein: AWSTGIEAF
J gene: TRBJ1-1
clone size: NA
V gene: TRBV30
D gene: NA

CDR3 protein: ASGGQKYTEAF
J gene: TRBJ1-1
clone size: NA
V gene: TRBV6-6
D gene: NA

CDR3 protein: ASRRHFPPAYGYT
J gene: TRBJ1-2
clone size: once
V gene: TRBV21-1
D gene: NA

CDR3 protein: ASSSDGQGQGYGYT
J gene: TRBJ1-2
clone size: few
V gene: TRBV5-1
D gene: TRBD1

CDR3 protein: ASGWTGMGLSNQPQH
J gene: TRBJ1-5
clone size: NA
V gene: TRBV12-5
D gene: TRBD1

CDR3 protein: ASSYGGGAPGELF
J gene: TRBJ2-2
clone size: NA
V gene: TRBV6-5
D gene: TRBD2

CDR3 protein: SAYTGTGANVLT
J gene: TRBJ2-6
clone size: few
V gene: TRBV29-1
D gene: NA

CDR3 protein: ASSYSPGAGQPQH
J gene: TRBJ1-5
clone size: NA
V gene: TRBV6-5
D gene: NA

CDR3 protein: SASGRYGYT
J gene: TRBJ1-2
clone size: NA
V gene: TRBV20-1
D gene: NA

CDR3 protein: ASSSSAGAVTEAF
J gene: TRBJ1-1
clone size: NA
V gene: TRBV11-3
D gene: NA

CDR3 protein: ASSESSGLAAETQY
J gene: TRBJ2-5
clone size: NA
V gene: TRBV10-2
D gene: NA

CDR3 protein: ASSSQGETQY
J gene: TRBJ2-5
clone size: NA
V gene: TRBV6-5
D gene: NA

CDR3 protein: ASSLPRGQGYKNIQY
J gene: TRBJ2-4
clone size: NA
V gene: TRBV11-3
D gene: TRBD1

CDR3 protein: ASSPGTGVDQPQH
J gene: TRBJ1-5
clone size: NA
V gene: TRBV7-9
D gene: TRBD1

CDR3 protein: ASSLVEGSTYEQY
J gene: TRBJ2-7
clone size: NA
V gene: TRBV7-8
D gene: NA

CDR3 protein: ASSRSPQGALDGNTEAF
J gene: TRBJ1-1
clone size: NA
V gene: TRBV18
D gene: TRBD1

CDR3 protein: SAGAEGLEH
J gene: TRBJ1-5
clone size: NA
V gene: TRBV29-1
D gene: NA

CDR3 protein: ASSFDRGGNQPQH
J gene: TRBJ1-5
clone size: NA
V gene: TRBV4-1
D gene: TRBD1

CDR3 protein: ASSLGSFHGYT
J gene: TRBJ1-2
clone size: NA
V gene: TRBV7-9
D gene: NA

CDR3 protein: ASSTQGLTEAF
J gene: TRBJ1-1
clone size: NA
V gene: TRBV19
D gene: NA

CDR3 protein: ASSQDAGNSYGYT
J gene: TRBJ1-2
clone size: NA
V gene: TRBV4-3
D gene: NA

CDR3 protein: ASSVADRRSSAGYT
J gene: TRBJ1-2
clone size: NA
V gene: TRBV9
D gene: NA

CDR3 protein: ASSSTGGYGYT
J gene: TRBJ1-2
clone size: once
V gene: TRBV11-2
D gene: TRBD1

CDR3 protein: ASSLQAGSNTEAF
J gene: TRBJ1-1
clone size: NA
V gene: TRBV7-6
D gene: NA

CDR3 protein: ASSPQGYNEQF
J gene: TRBJ2-1
clone size: NA
V gene: TRBV7-3
D gene: TRBD1

CDR3 protein: AIAGMYNEQF
J gene: TRBJ2-1
clone size: NA
V gene: TRBV28
D gene: TRBD2

CDR3 protein: ASSLSQGAVLDSYGYT
J gene: TRBJ1-2
clone size: NA
V gene: TRBV27
D gene: TRBD1

CDR3 protein: ASSLSSPGEGTNEKLF
J gene: TRBJ1-4
clone size: NA
V gene: TRBV27
D gene: NA

CDR3 protein: ASSGQGTYNEQF
J gene: TRBJ2-1
clone size: NA
V gene: TRBV2
D gene: NA

CDR3 protein: AWHQDYTEAF
J gene: TRBJ1-1
clone size: NA
V gene: TRBV30
D gene: NA

CDR3 protein: ASSKLPGQGERETQY
J gene: TRBJ2-5
clone size: NA
V gene: TRBV4-1
D gene: TRBD1

CDR3 protein: ASAGVPSDTQY
J gene: TRBJ2-3
clone size: NA
V gene: TRBV9
D gene: NA